Reported below is one TCR beta chain. No antigen is known for it. The CDR3 end lies 3 residues beyond the end of the read and is filled in from the germline J gene. The CDR3 spans 12 residues. V lost 8 bases to trimming and J lost 0 bases; unmatched junction nucleotides: 1. The sample originates from a study of T cells in women clearing cervical HPV infection. Overall study context: Women with histologically confirmed HPV16-related CIN3 or worse, 2 with invasive cancer, served as cases. Only a few women had HLA typing results available. The study's findings and limits: TRBV6-7 relative abundance averaged about 0.11% in cases and 0.15% to 0.2% in controls.

Assay used: immunoSEQ multiplex PCR; TCRdb lists only in-frame clones, some missing. The data include some 14,000 clones; the top ten clones carry less than 10%. The TCR originated in a woman between 18 and 70 years old with a cervical HPV16 infection that either progressed to CIN3+ or cleared (not recorded which). This chain links TRBV12-3 or TRBV12-4 with TRBJ2-7, with 7 nucleotides matching TRBD2. The sequenced sample was blood buffy coat. CDR3 bases read: TGTGCCAGCTGGGGGGGCTCCTACGAG. It codes for CASWGGSYE. The whole CDR3 reads CASWGGSYEQYF.